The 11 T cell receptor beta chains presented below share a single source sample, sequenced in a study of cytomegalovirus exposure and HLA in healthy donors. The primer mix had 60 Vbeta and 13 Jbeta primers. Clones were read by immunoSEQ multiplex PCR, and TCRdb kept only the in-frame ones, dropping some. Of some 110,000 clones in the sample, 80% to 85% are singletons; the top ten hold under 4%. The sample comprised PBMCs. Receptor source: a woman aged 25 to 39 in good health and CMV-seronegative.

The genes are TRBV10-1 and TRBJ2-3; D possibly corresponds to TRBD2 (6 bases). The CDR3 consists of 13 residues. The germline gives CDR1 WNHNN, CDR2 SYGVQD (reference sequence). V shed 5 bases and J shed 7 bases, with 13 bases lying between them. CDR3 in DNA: TGCGCCAGCAGTATAGGGACTTTGAATACGCAGTATTTT. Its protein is CASSIGTLNTQYF.

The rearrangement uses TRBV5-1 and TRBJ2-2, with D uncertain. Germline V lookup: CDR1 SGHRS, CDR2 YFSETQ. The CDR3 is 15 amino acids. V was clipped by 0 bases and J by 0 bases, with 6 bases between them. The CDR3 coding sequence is TGCGCCAGCAGCTTGGGTACAGCGAACACCGGGGAGCTGTTTTTT. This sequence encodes CASSLGTANTGELFF.

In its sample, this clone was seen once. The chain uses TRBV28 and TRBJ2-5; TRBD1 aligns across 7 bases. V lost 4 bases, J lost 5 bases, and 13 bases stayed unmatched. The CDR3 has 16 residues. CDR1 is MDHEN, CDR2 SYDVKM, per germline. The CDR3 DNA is TGTGCCAGCAGTTCCAATTCCGGGACAGCTAAGGAGACCCAGTACTTC. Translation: CASSSNSGTAKETQYF.

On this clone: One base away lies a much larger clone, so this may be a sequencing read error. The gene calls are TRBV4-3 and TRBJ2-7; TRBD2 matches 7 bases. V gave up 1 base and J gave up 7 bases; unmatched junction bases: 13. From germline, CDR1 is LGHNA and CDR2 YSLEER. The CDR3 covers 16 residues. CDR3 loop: CASSQALAGAQREQYF. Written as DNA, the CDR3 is TGCGCCAGCAGCCAAGCACTTGCGGGAGCCCAGCGGGAGCAGTACTTC.

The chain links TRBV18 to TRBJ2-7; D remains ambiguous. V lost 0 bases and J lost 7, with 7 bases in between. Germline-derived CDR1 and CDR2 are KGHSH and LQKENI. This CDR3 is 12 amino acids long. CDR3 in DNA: TGTGCCAGCTCACCACCGGGCAGAGAGCAGTACTTC. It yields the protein CASSPPGREQYF.

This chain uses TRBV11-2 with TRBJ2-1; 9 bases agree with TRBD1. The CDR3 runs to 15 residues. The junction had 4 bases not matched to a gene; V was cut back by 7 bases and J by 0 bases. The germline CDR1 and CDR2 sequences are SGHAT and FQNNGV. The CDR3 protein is CASTLGQGSYNEQFF. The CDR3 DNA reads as TGTGCCAGCACCTTGGGACAGGGCTCCTACAATGAGCAGTTCTTC.

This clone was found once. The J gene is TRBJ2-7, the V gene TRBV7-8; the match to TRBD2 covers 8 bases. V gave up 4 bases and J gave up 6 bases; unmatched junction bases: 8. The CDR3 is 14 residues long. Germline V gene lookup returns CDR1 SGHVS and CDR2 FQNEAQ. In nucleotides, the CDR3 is TGTGCCAGCAGCTCTCCCGGGGGGGTCGGCGAGCAGTACTTC. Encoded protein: CASSSPGGVGEQYF.

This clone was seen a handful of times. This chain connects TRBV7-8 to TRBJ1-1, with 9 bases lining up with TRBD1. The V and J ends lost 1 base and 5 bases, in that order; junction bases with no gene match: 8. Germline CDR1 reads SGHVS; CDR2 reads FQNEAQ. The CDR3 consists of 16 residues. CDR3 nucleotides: TGTGCCAGCAGCTTAGAGGGCGGGACAGGGAGAACTGAAGCTTTCTTT. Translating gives CASSLEGGTGRTEAFF.

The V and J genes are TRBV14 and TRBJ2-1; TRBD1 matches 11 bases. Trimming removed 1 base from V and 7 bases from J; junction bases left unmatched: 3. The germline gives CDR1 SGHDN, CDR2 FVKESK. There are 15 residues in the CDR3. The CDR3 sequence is CASSQAGQGGNEQFF. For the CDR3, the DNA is TGTGCCAGCAGCCAAGCGGGACAGGGGGGGAATGAGCAGTTCTTC.

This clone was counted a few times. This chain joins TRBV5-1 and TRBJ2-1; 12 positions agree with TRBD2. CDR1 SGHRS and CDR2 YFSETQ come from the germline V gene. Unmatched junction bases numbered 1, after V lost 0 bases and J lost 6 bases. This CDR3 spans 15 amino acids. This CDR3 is CASSLGLAGVNEQFF. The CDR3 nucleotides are TGCGCCAGCAGCTTGGGACTAGCGGGGGTCAATGAGCAGTTCTTC.

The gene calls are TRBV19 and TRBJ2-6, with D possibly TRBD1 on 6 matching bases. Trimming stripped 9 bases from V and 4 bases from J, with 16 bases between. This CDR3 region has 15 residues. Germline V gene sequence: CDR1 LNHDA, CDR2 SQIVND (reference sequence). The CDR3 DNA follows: TGTGCCAGCGATCCTACAGGGTCCGGGGCCAACGTCCTGACTTTC. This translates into CASDPTGSGANVLTF.